The T cell receptor beta chain under discussion was sequenced for a study of blood T cell repertoires in COVID-19 (dated by TCRdb to the early 2020s). Looking at the study overall: Samples from collaborators originated in the United States, Italy and Spain and spanned both the acute and convalescent phases of COVID-19. The material from the prospective study consisted of cDNA or gDNA derived from T cells, B-cell-depleted T cells, or PBMCs. The dataset comprised deeply sampled blood TCRbeta repertoires from subjects exposed to, actively infected with, or recovered from COVID-19. The repertoires were released in a freely available public database intended as a resource for research on the immune response to SARS-CoV-2. The samples were drawn from the first 160 participants of the ongoing ImmuneRACE study and from some 1,300 subjects provided by 6 global collaborators. Sample metadata almost always included a de-identified subject ID, COVID-19 status, age in years and sex. Where HLA class I and class II types were available, the types were taken from metadata supplied by the sample provider, not from assay-based typing.

Participants in the prospective study were aged about 18 to 90 years, lived in about two dozen United States geographic areas, and enrolled through a virtual design. In the prospective study, cohorts were assigned on the basis of participant-reported clinical history obtained from a screening survey and a study questionnaire. Exposed participants had been in contact with someone with a PCR-confirmed or clinician-diagnosed COVID-19 case within 2 weeks of study entry. In the prospective study, whole blood, serum and a nasopharyngeal or oropharyngeal swab were collected from each participant by mobile phlebotomists. Participants in the prospective study had the option to provide additional blood draws and questionnaires over a 2-month period. Blood samples from the prospective study were shipped frozen or at room temperature prior to DNA extraction. About this clone itself: Its binding antigen is unknown. It has no much larger one-base neighbor in the sample; base qualities were not kept.

The immunoSEQ Assay, a bias-controlled multiplex PCR, was used to amplify TCRbeta CDR3 regions from genomic DNA. On the study's bioinformatics: The number of nucleated cells in each sample was estimated by amplification of reference gene primers within the assay. Sequence reads were collapsed and filtered to measure the absolute abundance of every unique TCRbeta CDR3 rearrangement. For each sample, productive Simpson clonality was calculated by taking the square root of Simpson's diversity index across productive rearrangements. TCRdb retrieved this table from immuneACCESS and kept in-frame rearrangements only. Not all clones are present; in checked studies, unresolved V genes account for under half, and no reason is known for the remainder. V and J calls and clone size come straight from that table; D and trimming were deduced from the DNA. The sample data list 200,000 to 250,000 clones, and nearly 90% of these were observed just once. The top ten hold about 14% of the sample.

What the study reported, not specific to this receptor: The quantity of clinical and demographic metadata differed by source and by participant and was supplied without curation.

From the cysteine up to the phenylalanine, the CDR3 has a length of 12 residues. Kept here is only the CDR3 DNA, which spans 36 bases and is read in frame from base 1. In the germline V gene, CDR1 corresponds to KGHSH and CDR2 to LQKENI. V is pared back by 2 bases and J by 6 bases, with 8 bases lying between the germline termini. The rearranged segments are TRBV18 and TRBJ2-7, with TRBD2 as a weak D call on 5 bases. Specimen: PBMCs or T cells enriched from blood (not recorded which). This clonotype was obtained from a man younger than 45 who had been exposed to COVID-19. In nucleotides, the sequence is TGTGCCAGCTCACCAAGGGAGTTCGAGCAGTACTTC. It codes for CASSPREFEQYF.